This TCR beta chain was captured by sequencing in a study of cytomegalovirus exposure and HLA in healthy donors. Study summary: When fewer than 500 donors were genotyped, 80% to 90% of them were found to fall in the Caucasian-associated ancestry cluster.

The study, taken as a whole, reports: Presence/absence analyses assumed roughly uniform sequencing depth across donors. Productive rates of about 90% or about 30% were seen for most TCR beta V segments in an earlier analysis. The study flagged about 150 TCR beta chains as cytomegalovirus-associated.

The study ran its PCR with 60 Vbeta and 13 Jbeta primers. Clones were read by immunoSEQ multiplex PCR, and TCRdb kept only the in-frame ones, dropping some. The profile covers around 140,000 clones, with approximately 78% appearing a single time and 8.1% taken by the ten largest. With V trimmed by 3 bases and J by 3 bases, 8 bases remained unmatched. The germline V gene encodes CDR1 MDHEN and CDR2 SYDVKM. The CDR3 consists of 15 residues. In this sample, this clone turned up a few times. Its antigen is currently unknown. This sequence joins TRBV28 and TRBJ2-7; TRBD1 agrees at 7 bases. Specimen: PBMCs. This TCR derives from a woman between 45 and 60 years old in good health and CMV-seropositive. CDR3 sequence (DNA): TGTGCCAGCAGTTTCCCCCGACAGGGACACTACGAGCAGTACTTC. Translated: CASSFPRQGHYEQYF.